This entry concerns a single T cell receptor beta chain. Treatment denoted: some 20 received Ad26.COV2.S at low or high dose, single or two shots; about five received placebo; per-sample allocation not given. Specimen acquisition occurred on day 63 following the initial vaccine or placebo injection. The germline gives CDR1 SGHNT, CDR2 YYREEE (reference sequence). The CDR3 runs 13 residues. Trimming took 1 base from V and 10 from J, leaving 15 bases between them. This entry is derived from a study of Ad26.COV2.S vaccination and SARS-CoV-2 variants. Whole-study context: Donor participated within the Ad26.COV2.S arm of the COV1001 trial.

Using immunoSEQ multiplex PCR, the repertoire was profiled, and TCRdb retains in-frame clones only, with some absent. The table includes over 400,000 clones, about 88% detected once. The genes are TRBV5-4 and TRBJ2-7, with unresolved D. This sample comprised peripheral blood, obtained in a trial of Ad26.COV2.S vaccine versus placebo. The source of this sequence is a person between 18 and 65 years old who received the Ad26.COV2.S COVID-19 vaccine or a placebo. CDR3 sequence reads: CASSLYAHPPQYV. CDR3 nucleotide sequence: TGTGCCAGCAGCTTGTACGCCCACCCACCACAGTACGTC.